The 20 T cell receptor beta chains presented below share a single source sample, sequenced in a study of vaccination and CD4 T cells after COVID-19. Their cognate antigens are unknown. The treatment is: roughly 10-day PBMC culture with coronavirus spike peptide pools or control peptides (ViraFEST assay). Sequencing of cultured CD4+ T cell DNA used the Oncomine TCR Beta short-read assay. Via MiXCR, TCRdb re-called the PCR reads, giving one row per CDR3 protein. This sample has more than 15,000 distinct CDR3 sequences; 55% occur once, and the top ten carry about 7.5%. The sequenced material came from CD4+ T cells from blood, cultured in vitro. Receptors originate from a human donor who had recovered from COVID-19.

A few counts support this clonotype. The V and J genes are TRBV10-1 and TRBJ2-3; D unclear. The CDR3 contains 11 residues. V was pared by 5 bases and J by 4 bases, with 4 bases between. Germline CDR1 WNHNN, CDR2 SYGVQD (reference sequence). Here the CDR3 DNA reads TGCGCCAGCAGTAGGTCAGATACGCAGTATTTT. Its protein product is CASSRSDTQYF.

V gene TRBV19 combines with J gene TRBJ2-7; a weak D match, TRBD1 (7 bases). The germline V gene encodes CDR1 LNHDA and CDR2 SQIVND (reference sequence). V lost 5 bases to trimming and J lost 6 bases, with 20 bases between them. This CDR3 spans 15 amino acids. CDR3 DNA sequence: TGTGCCAGTAGTCCCCCCAGGGGGGAGAACATCGAGCAGTACTTC. Its protein product is CASSPPRGENIEQYF.

This CDR3 reads CASSYYGSRLLSNQPQHF. The CDR3 bases are TGTGCCAGCAGTTACTACGGCAGCCGGTTACTTAGCAATCAGCCCCAGCATTTT. The chain has TRBV6-5 and TRBJ1-5; no firm D call. V was cut by 1 base and J by 0 bases, with 16 bases left in between. The germline CDR1 and CDR2 sequences are MNHEY and SVGAGI. CDR3 length: 18 residues.

The rearrangement uses TRBV28 and TRBJ2-7; 14 bases line up with TRBD2. The CDR3 consists of 16 residues. CDR1 and CDR2 (germline): MDHEN, SYDVKM. V shed 1 base and J 3 bases; nucleotides not matched to a gene: 2. CDR3 bases: TGTGCCAGCAGTTTATCCGGGACTAGCGGGAGCTACGAGCAGTACTTC. This encodes CASSLSGTSGSYEQYF.

The CDR3 is CASTGGEDTQYF. CDR3 DNA: TGTGCCAGTACAGGGGGCGAAGATACGCAGTATTTT. The chain has TRBV10-3 and TRBJ2-3, with 9 bases matching TRBD1. The CDR3 is made up of 12 amino acids. The V gene's germline CDR1 is ENHRY and CDR2 SYGVKD. The ends lost 10 bases at V and 5 bases at J; junction bases unmatched: 4.

This chain joins TRBV15 and TRBJ2-3; 9 bases align to TRBD1. V trimming: 1 base; J trimming: 6 bases; junction bases outside the gene matches: 11. This CDR3 has 17 amino acids. Germline V gene data show CDR1 as LNHNV and CDR2 as YYDKDF (reference sequence). CDR3 loop: CATSRGGTGTIRDTQYF. The CDR3, as DNA: TGTGCCACCAGCAGAGGTGGGACAGGGACCATCCGGGATACGCAGTATTTT. Based on the CDR3 plus reference TRBV15 and TRBJ2-3, the full variable domain is DAMVIQNPRYQVTQFGKPVTLSCSQTLNHNVMYWYQQKSSQAPKLLFHYYDKDFNNEADTPDNFQSRRPNTSFCFLDIRSPGLGDTAMYLCATSRGGTGTIRDTQYFGPGTRLTVL.

This clonotype was detected a few times. CDR3 region: CASSQRLYNSPLHF. As DNA, the CDR3 is TGTGCCAGCAGCCAACGGCTGTATAATTCACCCCTCCACTTT. The chain employs TRBV3-1 and TRBJ1-6; D call uncertain. Germline V gene sequence: CDR1 LGHDT, CDR2 YNNKEL (reference sequence). Trimming took off 2 bases at V and 4 bases at J, with 6 bases between the two ends. This CDR3 contains 14 residues. The variable domain in full, with the rest retrieved from reference TRBV3-1 and TRBJ1-6, is DTAVSQTPKYLVTQMGNDKSIKCEQNLGHDTMYWYKQDSKKFLKIMFSYNNKELIINETVPNRFSPKSPDKAHLNLHINSLELGDSAVYFCASSQRLYNSPLHFGNGTRLTVT.

This clonotype has only a few counts. The chain couples TRBV20-1 to TRBJ1-2; D is possibly TRBD1 (5 bases). The V gene lost 2 bases and the J gene lost 8 bases, with 12 bases spanning the gap. Germline assignment: CDR1 DFQATT and CDR2 SNEGSKA (reference sequence). CDR3 length equals 12 residues. The CDR3 coding sequence is TGCAGTGCTAGAACCCGGGACGCCGGCTACACCTTC. This gives the protein CSARTRDAGYTF.

The chain links TRBV2 to TRBJ2-3; D is perhaps TRBD1 or TRBD2 (5 bases each). There are 17 residues in the CDR3. V was trimmed by 3 bases and J by 1 base, leaving 17 bases between them. Germline CDR1 reads SNHLY; CDR2 reads FYNNEI. The DNA for the CDR3 is TGTGCCAGCAGTGACGTCGGACTCTTAGGGGGCACAGATACGCAGTATTTT. Protein sequence: CASSDVGLLGGTDTQYF.

This chain links TRBV28 with TRBJ2-3; D gene ambiguous. Per the germline V gene, CDR1 is MDHEN and CDR2 is SYDVKM. There are 15 residues in the CDR3. V was trimmed by 2 bases and J by 0 bases, leaving 9 bases between them. The CDR3 bases are TGTGCCAGCAGTTTACTGGGCAGGAGCACAGATACGCAGTATTTT. Protein sequence: CASSLLGRSTDTQYF.

In regard to this clonotype: The junction and the germline gene differ at one end; a read error may be behind it. V is TRBV6-1 and J is TRBJ2-3; 9 nucleotides agree with TRBD2. Germline V gene lookup returns CDR1 MNHNS and CDR2 SASEGT. The CDR3 loop spans 13 amino acids. CDR3 in DNA: TGTGCCAGCAGAGTTCGGGCCGGGACTAGCAGCAATTTT. Translated: CASRVRAGTSSNF.

This sequence joins TRBV20-1 and TRBJ1-4; 7 nucleotides line up with TRBD1. CDR3 length: 15 residues. Germline V gene data show CDR1 as DFQATT and CDR2 as SNEGSKA (reference sequence). Losses at the gene ends were 5 bases for V and 6 bases for J; bases not matched to a gene: 12. For the CDR3, the DNA is TGCAGTGCTCCGGCATGGAAGGGGGCGGATGAAAAACTGTTTTTT. This sequence encodes CSAPAWKGADEKLFF.

The chain has TRBV18 and TRBJ1-1, with TRBD1 identical over 9 bases. Germline values: CDR1 KGHSH, CDR2 LQKENI. Trimming cost V 4 bases and J 6 bases; bases outside gene matches: 9. This CDR3 region has 15 residues. CDR3 amino acids: CASSQGQGEGAEAFF. The CDR3 DNA sequence: TGTGCCAGCTCACAGGGACAGGGCGAGGGGGCTGAAGCTTTCTTT.

The chain joins TRBV2 to TRBJ1-2; D call uncertain. In germline, CDR1 is SNHLY, CDR2 FYNNEI. Trimming took off 8 bases at V and 3 bases at J, with 10 bases between the two ends. The CDR3 totals 12 residues. The CDR3 loop is CASRAIYYGYTF. DNA for the CDR3: TGTGCCAGCCGGGCTATTTACTATGGCTACACCTTC.

The rearrangement uses TRBV30 and TRBJ2-1; D might be TRBD2 (5 bases). CDR1 and CDR2 (germline): GTSNPN, SVGIG (reference sequence). The CDR3 loop spans 11 amino acids. Trimming left V 5 bases short and J 6 bases short, with 8 bases between. The CDR3 DNA sequence: TGTGCCTGGGCGAGGGTCAATGAGCAGTTCTTC. This codes for CAWARVNEQFF.

V and J are TRBV27 and TRBJ2-2; TRBD2 might be the D (6 bases). This CDR3 region has 15 residues. In germline, CDR1 is MNHEY, CDR2 SMNVEV (reference sequence). Trimming cost V 5 bases and J 3 bases, with 13 bases left between them. In nucleotides, the CDR3 is TGTGCCAGCAGTACGTGGAGGGCCGACACCGGGGAGCTGTTTTTT. This gives the protein CASSTWRADTGELFF.

The chain is built from TRBV10-3 and TRBJ1-2; D remains unclear. CDR1 and CDR2 (germline): ENHRY, SYGVKD. The CDR3 loop spans 15 amino acids. The V end lost 0 bases, the J end lost 7 bases, and 15 bases lay between the germline ends. The CDR3 bases are TGTGCCATCAGTGAGTCGGAGCCCCGAAAGGGTGGCTACACCTTC. Protein: CAISESEPRKGGYTF.

This clonotype was seen more than once but under ten times. The chain couples TRBV2 to TRBJ2-5; D assignment may be TRBD1 or TRBD2 (5 bases each). The germline gives CDR1 SNHLY, CDR2 FYNNEI. The CDR3 runs to 16 residues. The CDR3 is CATTGQAPVAQETQYF. In DNA form, the CDR3 reads TGTGCTACAACGGGGCAAGCACCGGTCGCGCAAGAGACCCAGTACTTC.

This chain links TRBV7-6 with TRBJ2-5, with a tentative D call TRBD1 (6 bases). This CDR3 has 13 residues. Germline V CDR1 and CDR2: SGHVS, FNYEAQ. Trimming removed 6 bases at V and 4 bases at J, with 12 bases between. The CDR3 region has the DNA TGTGCCAGCAGTGCAGGACAGTTAGAGACCCAGTACTTC. Protein product: CASSAGQLETQYF.

The chain recombines TRBV7-9 with TRBJ2-2; TRBD1 matches 7 bases. Germline V lookup: CDR1 SEHNR, CDR2 FQNEAQ (reference sequence). This CDR3 comprises 16 residues. Trimming at V came to 5 bases and at J to 5 bases, leaving 11 bases not matched to a gene. The CDR3 DNA sequence: TGTGCCAGCAGCCTAAACAGGGGACGGAGGACCGGGGAGCTGTTTTTT. This codes for CASSLNRGRRTGELFF.